The 13 T cell receptor beta chains in this list originate from one sample, sequenced in a study of shared clonotypes between healthy human individuals. TCRdb's table, derived via immunoSEQ multiplex PCR, lists solely in-frame clones and lacks some. Counted here are around 940,000 clones, 60% to 85% occurring once; the ten biggest clones make up approximately 1.5%. Sequencing used memory CD4+ T cells sorted from blood. Subset defined: CD45RA-negative fraction. The receptor set was obtained from a man younger than 30 in good health.

The rearrangement uses TRBV28 and TRBJ2-1; 8 nucleotides agree with TRBD1. V lost 6 bases, J lost 7 bases, and 11 bases stayed unmatched. The V gene's germline CDR1 is MDHEN and CDR2 SYDVKM. This CDR3 spans 15 amino acids. In DNA form, the CDR3 reads TGTGCCAGCAGGCTAAGCAAGACAGGGGTGAATGAGCAGTTCTTC. Translation gives CASRLSKTGVNEQFF.

As to this clone: A much larger clone is a single base away; this may be a read error. The chain is built from TRBV4-1 and TRBJ2-1; D not certain. V was clipped by 5 bases and J by 3 bases, with 2 bases between them. Germline V gives CDR1 MGHRA, CDR2 YSYEKL. The CDR3 consists of 11 residues. CDR3 sequence: CASSFYNEQFF. In DNA, the CDR3 is TGCGCCAGCAGCTTCTACAATGAGCAGTTCTTC.

This clone has at least ten counts. CDR3 DNA: TGTGCCAGCAGGGGACTGACTGGAAACACCATATATTTT. Protein: CASRGLTGNTIYF. V gene TRBV6-1 combines with J gene TRBJ1-3, with D perhaps matching TRBD1 (5 bases). With 6 bases removed from V and 2 bases from J, the gap between germline ends came to 8 bases. The CDR3 has 13 residues. Germline V gene data show CDR1 as MNHNS and CDR2 as SASEGT.

This chain joins TRBV6-5 and TRBJ2-1; D possibly matches TRBD1 or TRBD2 (5 bases each). This CDR3 is 14 amino acids long. Trimming pared 6 bases from V and 5 bases from J, leaving 14 bases between. Germline CDR1 MNHEY, CDR2 SVGAGI. The CDR3 DNA reads TGTGCCAGCAGCTTAAAGGGACCACACAATGAGCAGTTCTTC. Amino acids: CASSLKGPHNEQFF.

The rearrangement links TRBV5-6 to TRBJ2-5; perhaps TRBD2 as D (5 bases). The CDR3 runs 14 residues. Trimming stripped 0 bases from V and 5 bases from J, with 11 bases between. Germline V lookup: CDR1 SGHDT, CDR2 YYEEEE. The CDR3 protein is CASSLGTGLETQYF. In DNA, the CDR3 is TGTGCCAGCAGCTTGGGCACGGGGTTGGAGACCCAGTACTTC.

The rearrangement joins TRBV18 to TRBJ2-7; D is tentatively TRBD1 or TRBD2 (5 bases each). This CDR3 has 14 amino acids. V lost 6 bases to trimming and J lost 6 bases, with 18 bases between them. The germline CDR1 and CDR2 sequences are KGHSH and LQKENI. The CDR3 reads CASSRGRAGSEQYF. The CDR3 DNA is TGTGCCAGCTCTCGGGGCAGGGCGGGCTCCGAGCAGTACTTC.

The chain couples TRBV20-1 to TRBJ1-2, with D hard to call. The V end lost 8 bases, the J end lost 6 bases, and 4 bases lay between the germline ends. CDR3 size: 8 residues. Germline V CDR1 and CDR2: DFQATT, SNEGSKA (reference sequence). The CDR3: CSLNGYTF. The CDR3 DNA reads as TGCAGTCTGAATGGCTACACCTTC.

V usage is TRBV5-1 and J usage is TRBJ2-1; TRBD1 agrees at 9 bases. V was clipped by 4 bases and J by 5 bases; unmatched bases: 16. Per germline, CDR1 SGHRS and CDR2 YFSETQ. The CDR3 runs to 18 residues. The CDR3 DNA is TGCGCCAGCAGCCCGGTACCATTAGGGACAGGGAATAACAATGAGCAGTTCTTC. This translates into CASSPVPLGTGNNNEQFF.

The chain recombines TRBV11-2 with TRBJ1-2, with D possibly being TRBD1 (5 bases). The CDR3 extends over 13 amino acids. Per germline, CDR1 SGHAT and CDR2 FQNNGV. V was clipped by 2 bases and J by 4 bases, with 8 bases between them. The CDR3 protein is CASSLQGSYGYTF. Here the CDR3 DNA reads TGTGCCAGCAGCTTACAGGGTTCCTATGGCTACACCTTC.

As regards this clone: This same CDR3 is encoded by further DNA sequences in the sample. This chain connects TRBV5-1 to TRBJ1-5; 7 bases match TRBD1. Germline assignment: CDR1 SGHRS and CDR2 YFSETQ. V trimming: 4 bases; J trimming: 4 bases; junction bases outside the gene matches: 5. The CDR3 runs to 14 residues. CDR3 sequence (DNA): TGCGCCAGCAGCCCCGGGACAGAGAATCAGCCCCAGCATTTT. This sequence encodes CASSPGTENQPQHF.

The rearrangement links TRBV5-6 to TRBJ2-7, with TRBD1 matching 9 bases. The CDR3 extends over 15 amino acids. With 0 bases clipped from V and 3 bases from J, the junction kept 4 bases outside the gene matches. Germline V gives CDR1 SGHDT, CDR2 YYEEEE. The CDR3 loop reads CASSLGTGAFYEQYF. CDR3 coding DNA: TGTGCCAGCAGCTTGGGGACAGGGGCCTTCTACGAGCAGTACTTC.

V usage is TRBV30 and J usage is TRBJ1-6, with 7 bases identical to TRBD1. V shed 1 base and J 5 bases; nucleotides not matched to a gene: 5. The CDR3 spans 15 residues. Per germline, CDR1 GTSNPN and CDR2 SVGIG (reference sequence). The CDR3 DNA sequence: TGTGCCTGGAGTGCGGCAGGGGGTCATAATTCACCCCTCCACTTT. The encoded protein is CAWSAAGGHNSPLHF.

The CDR3 region is CASSVGFSGTSAYTDTQYF. The CDR3 DNA sequence: TGTGCCAGCAGCGTAGGTTTTTCGGGGACTAGCGCATACACAGATACGCAGTATTTT. This rearrangement joins TRBV9 to TRBJ2-3; 10 bases line up with TRBD2. The V and J ends lost 0 bases and 2 bases, in that order; junction bases with no gene match: 12. Per germline, CDR1 SGDLS and CDR2 YYNGEE. This CDR3 region has 19 residues.